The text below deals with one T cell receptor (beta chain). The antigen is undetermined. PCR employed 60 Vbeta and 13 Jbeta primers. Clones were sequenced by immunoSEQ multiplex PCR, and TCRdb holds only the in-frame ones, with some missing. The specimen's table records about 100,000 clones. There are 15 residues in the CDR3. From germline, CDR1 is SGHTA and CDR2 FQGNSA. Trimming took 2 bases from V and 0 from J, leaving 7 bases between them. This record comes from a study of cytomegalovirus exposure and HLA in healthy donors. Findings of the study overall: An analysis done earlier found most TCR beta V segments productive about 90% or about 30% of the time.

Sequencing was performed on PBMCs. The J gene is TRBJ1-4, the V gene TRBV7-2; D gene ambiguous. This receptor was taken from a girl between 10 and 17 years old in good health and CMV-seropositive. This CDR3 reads CASSLQVSTNEKLFF. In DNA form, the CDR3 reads TGTGCCAGCAGCTTACAGGTTTCAACTAATGAAAAACTGTTTTTT.